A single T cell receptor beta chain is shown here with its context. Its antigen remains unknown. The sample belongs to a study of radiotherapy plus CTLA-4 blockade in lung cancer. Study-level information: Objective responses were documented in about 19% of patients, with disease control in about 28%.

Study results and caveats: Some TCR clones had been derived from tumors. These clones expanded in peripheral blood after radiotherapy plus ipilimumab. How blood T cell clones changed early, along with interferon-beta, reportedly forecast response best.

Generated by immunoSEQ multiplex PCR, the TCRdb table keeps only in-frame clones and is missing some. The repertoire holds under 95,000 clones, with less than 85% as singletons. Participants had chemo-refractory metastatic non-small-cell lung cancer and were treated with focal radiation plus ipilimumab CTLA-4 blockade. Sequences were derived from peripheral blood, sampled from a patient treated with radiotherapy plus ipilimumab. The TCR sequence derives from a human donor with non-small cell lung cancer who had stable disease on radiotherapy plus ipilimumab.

CDR3 coding DNA: TGTGCCAGCAGTTTTGTCGGGGTTAATCAGCCCCAGCATTTT. It specifies CASSFVGVNQPQHF. The chain has TRBV28 and TRBJ1-5; D remains unclear. The CDR3 runs to 14 residues. The germline gives CDR1 MDHEN, CDR2 SYDVKM. V lost 3 bases and J lost 4, with 10 bases in between.